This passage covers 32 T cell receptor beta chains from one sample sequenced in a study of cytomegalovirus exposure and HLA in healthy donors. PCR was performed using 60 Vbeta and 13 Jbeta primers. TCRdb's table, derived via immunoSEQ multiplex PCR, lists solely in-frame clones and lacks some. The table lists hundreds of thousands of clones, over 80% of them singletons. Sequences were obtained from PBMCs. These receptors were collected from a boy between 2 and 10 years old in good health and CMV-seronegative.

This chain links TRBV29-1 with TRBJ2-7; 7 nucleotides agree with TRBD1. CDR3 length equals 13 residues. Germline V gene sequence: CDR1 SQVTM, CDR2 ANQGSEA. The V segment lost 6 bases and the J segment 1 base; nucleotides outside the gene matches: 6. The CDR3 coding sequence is TGCAGCGTCCCCGGGACAGTTTCCTACGAGCAGTACTTC. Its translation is CSVPGTVSYEQYF.

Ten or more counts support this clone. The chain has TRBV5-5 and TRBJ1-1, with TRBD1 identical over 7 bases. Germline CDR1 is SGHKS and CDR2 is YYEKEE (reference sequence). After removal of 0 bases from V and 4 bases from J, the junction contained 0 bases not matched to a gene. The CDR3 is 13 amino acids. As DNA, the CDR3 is TGTGCCAGCAGCTTGGACAGGGGCACTGAAGCTTTCTTT. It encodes CASSLDRGTEAFF.

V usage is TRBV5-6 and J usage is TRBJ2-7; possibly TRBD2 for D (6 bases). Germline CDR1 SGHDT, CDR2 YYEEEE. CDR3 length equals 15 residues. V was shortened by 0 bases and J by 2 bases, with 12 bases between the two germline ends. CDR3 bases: TGTGCCAGCAGCTTGGTCGGGGGTGGGGCCTACGAGCAGTACTTC. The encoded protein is CASSLVGGGAYEQYF.

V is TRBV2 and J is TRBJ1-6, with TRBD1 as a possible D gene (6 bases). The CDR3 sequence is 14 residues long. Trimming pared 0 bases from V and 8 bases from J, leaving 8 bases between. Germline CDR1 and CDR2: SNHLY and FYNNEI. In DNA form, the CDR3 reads TGTGCCAGCAGTGAAGCCGCAGGGGATTCACCCCTCCACTTT. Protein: CASSEAAGDSPLHF.

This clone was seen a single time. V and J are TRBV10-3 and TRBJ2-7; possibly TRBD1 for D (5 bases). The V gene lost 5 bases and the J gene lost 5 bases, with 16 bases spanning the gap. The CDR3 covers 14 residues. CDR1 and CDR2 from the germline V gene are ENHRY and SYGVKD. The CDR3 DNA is TGTGCCATCAGTCGTCCCCCGACAGTTGACGAGCAGTACTTC. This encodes CAISRPPTVDEQYF.

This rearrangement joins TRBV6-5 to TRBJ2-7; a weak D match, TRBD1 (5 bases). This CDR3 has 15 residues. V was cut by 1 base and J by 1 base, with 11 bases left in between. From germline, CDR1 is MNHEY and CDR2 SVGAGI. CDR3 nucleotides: TGTGCCAGCAGTTACTATGTGGGGCCATCCTACGAGCAGTACTTC. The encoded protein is CASSYYVGPSYEQYF.

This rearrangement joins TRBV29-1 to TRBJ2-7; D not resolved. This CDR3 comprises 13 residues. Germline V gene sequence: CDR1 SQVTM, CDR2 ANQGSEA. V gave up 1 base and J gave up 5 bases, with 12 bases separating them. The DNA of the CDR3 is TGCAGCGTTGAAGGTAGGTCGGAGAACGAGCAGTACTTC. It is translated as CSVEGRSENEQYF.

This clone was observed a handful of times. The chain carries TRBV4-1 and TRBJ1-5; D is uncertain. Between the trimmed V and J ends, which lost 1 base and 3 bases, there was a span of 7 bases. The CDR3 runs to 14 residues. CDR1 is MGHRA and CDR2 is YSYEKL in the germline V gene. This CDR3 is CASSQGAINQPQHF. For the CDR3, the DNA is TGCGCCAGCAGCCAAGGGGCCATCAATCAGCCCCAGCATTTT.

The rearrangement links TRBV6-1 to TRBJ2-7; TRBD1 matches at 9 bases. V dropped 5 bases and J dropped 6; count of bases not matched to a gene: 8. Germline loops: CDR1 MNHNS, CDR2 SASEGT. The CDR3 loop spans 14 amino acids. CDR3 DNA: TGTGCCAGCAGTAACCGACAGGGGGTAGTCGAGCAGTACTTC. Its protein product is CASSNRQGVVEQYF.

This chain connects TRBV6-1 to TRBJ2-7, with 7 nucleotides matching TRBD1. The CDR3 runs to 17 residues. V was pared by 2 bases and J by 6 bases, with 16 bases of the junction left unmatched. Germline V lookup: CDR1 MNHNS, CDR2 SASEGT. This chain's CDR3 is CASSEWLGGGLLGEQYF. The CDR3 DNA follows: TGTGCCAGCAGTGAATGGCTAGGGGGCGGTTTATTGGGCGAGCAGTACTTC.

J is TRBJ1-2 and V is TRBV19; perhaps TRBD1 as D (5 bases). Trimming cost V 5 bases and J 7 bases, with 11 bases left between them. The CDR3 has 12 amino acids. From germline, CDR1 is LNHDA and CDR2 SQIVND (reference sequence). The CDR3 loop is CASSAGPIGYTF. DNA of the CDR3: TGTGCCAGTAGTGCGGGGCCTATTGGCTACACCTTC. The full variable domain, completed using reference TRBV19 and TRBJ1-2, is DGGITQSPKYLFRKEGQNVTLSCEQNLNHDAMYWYRQDPGQGLRLIYYSQIVNDFQKGDIAEGYSVSREKKESFPLTVTSAQKNPTAFYLCASSAGPIGYTFGSGTRLTVV.

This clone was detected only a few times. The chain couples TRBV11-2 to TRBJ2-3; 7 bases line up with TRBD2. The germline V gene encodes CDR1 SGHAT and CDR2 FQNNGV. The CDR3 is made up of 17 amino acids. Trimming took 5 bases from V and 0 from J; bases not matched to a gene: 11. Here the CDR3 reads CASSPSPIGGSTDTQYF. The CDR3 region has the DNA TGTGCCAGCAGCCCCTCTCCCATCGGGGGGAGCACAGATACGCAGTATTTT.

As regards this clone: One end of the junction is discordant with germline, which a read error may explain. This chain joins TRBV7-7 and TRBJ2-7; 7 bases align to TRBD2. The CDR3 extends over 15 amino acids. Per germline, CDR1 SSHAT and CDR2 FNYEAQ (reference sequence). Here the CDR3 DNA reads TGTGCTAGCAGCTTAGGGCCGGGGACTACCTACGAGCAGTACTTC. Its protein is CASSLGPGTTYEQYF.

The CDR3 DNA is TGTGCCAGCAGCTCTAGCCACGAGCAGTACTTC. Its translation is CASSSSHEQYF. The chain carries TRBV7-8 and TRBJ2-7; possible D gene TRBD2, 5 bases. The germline gives CDR1 SGHVS, CDR2 FQNEAQ. V lost 4 bases and J lost 5, with 6 bases in between. The CDR3 totals 11 residues.

For the CDR3, the DNA is TGTGCCACCAGCTCGGGGGAAGAGACCCAGTACTTC. Translated: CATSSGEETQYF. This chain links TRBV19 with TRBJ2-5; TRBD2 might be the D (6 bases). Germline assignment: CDR1 LNHDA and CDR2 SQIVND (reference sequence). Trimming took 10 bases from V and 3 from J, leaving 12 bases between them. The length of the CDR3 is 12 residues.

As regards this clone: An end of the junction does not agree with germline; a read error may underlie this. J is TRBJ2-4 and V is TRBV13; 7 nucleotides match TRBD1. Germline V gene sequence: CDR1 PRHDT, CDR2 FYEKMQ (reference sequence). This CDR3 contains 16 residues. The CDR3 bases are TGTGCCAGCAGCCTAGGTACAGGGGCCTGGAAAAACATTCAGTACTTC. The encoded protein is CASSLGTGAWKNIQYF.

The CDR3 nucleotides are TGTGCCAGCAGCTTGGCAGAGACAGGGGGCTTAGGTGGCTACACCTTC. Its translation is CASSLAETGGLGGYTF. V and J are TRBV5-4 and TRBJ1-2, with 10 bases that match TRBD1. V was pared by 0 bases and J by 7 bases, with 9 bases of the junction left unmatched. The CDR3 runs to 16 residues. Per the germline V gene, CDR1 is SGHNT and CDR2 is YYREEE (reference sequence).

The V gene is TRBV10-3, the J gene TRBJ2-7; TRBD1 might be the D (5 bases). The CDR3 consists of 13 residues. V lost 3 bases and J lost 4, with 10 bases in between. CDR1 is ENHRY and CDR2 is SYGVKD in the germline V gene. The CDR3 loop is CAISDRAKYEQYF. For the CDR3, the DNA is TGTGCCATCAGTGACAGGGCCAAGTACGAGCAGTACTTC.

DNA for the CDR3: TGTGCCAGCAGCTTAGCGGGAGCTAACTCCTACAATGAGCAGTTCTTC. It specifies CASSLAGANSYNEQFF. The chain links TRBV13 to TRBJ2-1, with a weak D call TRBD2 (6 bases). CDR3 length equals 16 residues. V was cut by 1 base and J by 0 bases, with 10 bases left in between. Germline V gene sequence: CDR1 PRHDT, CDR2 FYEKMQ (reference sequence). Full variable domain (remainder filled in from reference TRBV13 and TRBJ2-1): AAGVIQSPRHLIKEKRETATLKCYPIPRHDTVYWYQQGPGQDPQFLISFYEKMQSDKGSIPDRFSAQQFSDYHSELNMSSLELGDSALYFCASSLAGANSYNEQFFGPGTRLTVL.

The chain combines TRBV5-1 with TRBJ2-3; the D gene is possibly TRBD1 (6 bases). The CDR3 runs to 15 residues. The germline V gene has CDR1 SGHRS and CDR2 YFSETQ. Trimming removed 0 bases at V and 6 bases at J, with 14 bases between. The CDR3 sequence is CASSLEGTLGDTQYF. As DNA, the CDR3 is TGCGCCAGCAGCTTGGAGGGGACACTTGGGGATACGCAGTATTTT.

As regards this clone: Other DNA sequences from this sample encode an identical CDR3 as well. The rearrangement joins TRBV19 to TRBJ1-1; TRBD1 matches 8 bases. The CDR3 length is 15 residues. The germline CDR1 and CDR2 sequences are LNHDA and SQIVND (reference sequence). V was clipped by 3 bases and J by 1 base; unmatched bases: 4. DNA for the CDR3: TGTGCCAGTAGTATTCAGGGGACAGGGAACACTGAAGCTTTCTTT. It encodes CASSIQGTGNTEAFF.

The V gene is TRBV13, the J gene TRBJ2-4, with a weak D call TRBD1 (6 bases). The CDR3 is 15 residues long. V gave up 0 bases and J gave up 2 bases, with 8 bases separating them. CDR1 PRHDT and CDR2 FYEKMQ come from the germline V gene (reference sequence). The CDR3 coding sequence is TGTGCCAGCAGCTTAGGCAGGGGAACCAAAAACATTCAGTACTTC. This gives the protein CASSLGRGTKNIQYF.

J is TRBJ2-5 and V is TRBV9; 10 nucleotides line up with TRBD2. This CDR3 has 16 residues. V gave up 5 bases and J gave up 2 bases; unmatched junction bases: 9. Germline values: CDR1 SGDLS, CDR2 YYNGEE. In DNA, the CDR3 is TGTGCCAGCAGACCCGGGGTAGCGGGGGGTCAAGAGACCCAGTACTTC. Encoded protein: CASRPGVAGGQETQYF. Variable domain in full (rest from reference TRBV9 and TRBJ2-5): DSGVTQTPKHLITATGQRVTLRCSPRSGDLSVYWYQQSLDQGLQFLIQYYNGEERAKGNILERFSAQQFPDLHSELNLSSLELGDSALYFCASRPGVAGGQETQYFGPGTRLLVL.

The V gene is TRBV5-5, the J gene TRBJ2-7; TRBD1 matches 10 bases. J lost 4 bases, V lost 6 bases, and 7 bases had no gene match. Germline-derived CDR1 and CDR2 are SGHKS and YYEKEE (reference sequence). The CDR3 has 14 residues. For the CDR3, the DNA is TGTGCCAGCACCCAAGGACAGGGGGTATACGAGCAGTACTTC. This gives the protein CASTQGQGVYEQYF.

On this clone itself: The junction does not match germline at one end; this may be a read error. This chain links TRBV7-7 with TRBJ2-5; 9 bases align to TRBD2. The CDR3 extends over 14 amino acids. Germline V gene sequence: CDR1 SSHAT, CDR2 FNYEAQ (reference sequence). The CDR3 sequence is CASSFGGGAETQYF. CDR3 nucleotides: TGTGCTAGCAGCTTTGGCGGGGGGGCAGAGACCCAGTACTTC.

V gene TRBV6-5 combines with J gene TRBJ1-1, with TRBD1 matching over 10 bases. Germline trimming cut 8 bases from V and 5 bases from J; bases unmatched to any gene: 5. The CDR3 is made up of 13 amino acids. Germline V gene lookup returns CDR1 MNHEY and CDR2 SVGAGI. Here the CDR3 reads CASDKGQGTEAFF. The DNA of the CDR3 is TGTGCCAGCGATAAGGGACAGGGGACTGAAGCTTTCTTT.

This CDR3 is CASSSGTANTEAFF. The CDR3 coding sequence is TGTGCCAGTAGTTCCGGGACAGCTAACACTGAAGCTTTCTTT. The chain uses TRBV19 and TRBJ1-1; TRBD1 aligns across 7 bases. V shed 5 bases, J shed 2 bases, and the junction held 5 bases outside the gene matches. The CDR3 runs to 14 residues. CDR1 is LNHDA and CDR2 is SQIVND in the germline V gene (reference sequence).

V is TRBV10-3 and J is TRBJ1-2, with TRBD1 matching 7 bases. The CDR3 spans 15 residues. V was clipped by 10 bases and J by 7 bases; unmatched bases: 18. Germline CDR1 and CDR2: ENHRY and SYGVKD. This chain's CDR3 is CATGEPGQNLGGYTF. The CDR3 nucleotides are TGTGCCACCGGTGAACCGGGACAGAACCTGGGTGGCTACACCTTC.

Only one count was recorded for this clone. CDR3 bases: TGTGCCGGACAGGGGCTGGTGTACTATGGCTACACCTTC. Protein product: CAGQGLVYYGYTF. V and J are TRBV30 and TRBJ1-2; 9 positions agree with TRBD1. Germline loops: CDR1 GTSNPN, CDR2 SVGIG (reference sequence). V shed 8 bases and J 3 bases; nucleotides not matched to a gene: 7. The CDR3 totals 13 residues.

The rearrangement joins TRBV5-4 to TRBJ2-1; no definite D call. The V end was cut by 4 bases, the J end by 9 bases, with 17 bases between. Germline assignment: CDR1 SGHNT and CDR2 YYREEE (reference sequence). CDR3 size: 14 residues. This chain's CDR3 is CASSPDLTRGEQFF. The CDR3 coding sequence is TGTGCCAGCAGCCCGGATTTAACCCGCGGTGAGCAGTTCTTC.

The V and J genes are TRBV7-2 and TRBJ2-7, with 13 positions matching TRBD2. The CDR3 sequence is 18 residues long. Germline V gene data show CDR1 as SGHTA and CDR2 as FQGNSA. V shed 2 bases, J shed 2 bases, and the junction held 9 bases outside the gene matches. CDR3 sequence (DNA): TGTGCCAGCAGCTTACGGACTAGCGGGGGAGCAACCCCCTACGAGCAGTACTTC. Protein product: CASSLRTSGGATPYEQYF.

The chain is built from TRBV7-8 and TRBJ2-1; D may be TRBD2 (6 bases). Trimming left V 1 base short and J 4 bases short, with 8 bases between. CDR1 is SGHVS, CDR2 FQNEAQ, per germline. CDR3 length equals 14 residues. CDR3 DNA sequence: TGTGCCAGCAGCTTAGATCTAGCGTACAATGAGCAGTTCTTC. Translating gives CASSLDLAYNEQFF.